This T cell receptor beta chain derives from a study of T cells after yellow fever vaccination. Broader study findings: The booster response re-showed most primary clones: around 96% CD4, over 80% CD8. A faster peak, day 5 versus 15, was reached by the weaker secondary response. A minor fraction of clonotypes spanned both CD4 and CD8 compartments.

Trimming removed 1 base at V and 3 bases at J, with 19 bases between. The CDR3 is 17 amino acids. From germline, CDR1 is KGHSH and CDR2 LQKENI. This clonotype was detected many times. Template-switching 5'RACE yielded the TCR cDNA; a universal primer site and UMIs were added in the process. TCRdb fed the 5' RACE reads into MiXCR, producing one record per CDR3 protein. The sample comprises about 12,000 distinct CDR3 sequences, about 5.3% of which are singletons, and 51% rests with the top ten. The origin of this receptor is a man younger than 45 who received the YFV17D yellow fever vaccine. Sequenced here: PBMCs, either bulk or a sorted T-cell subset (CD4+, CD8+, memory, or dextramer-sorted; not recorded which), sampled 45 days after the yellow fever booster vaccination. The rearrangement joins TRBV18 to TRBJ2-7; tentatively, D is TRBD1 (7 bases). This CDR3 reads CASSPLSVPGGNYEQYF. The CDR3 coding sequence is TGTGCCAGCTCACCACTAAGTGTTCCAGGGGGGAACTACGAGCAGTACTTC.